The clone carrying this T cell receptor beta chain showed up just once. At one end, the junction sequence differs from germline, possibly due to a read error. The source of the sample is a study of blood T cell repertoires in COVID-19. CDR1 MNHNY and CDR2 SVGAGI come from the germline V gene (reference sequence). CDR3 size: 14 residues. Per the original methods: Researchers report that nucleated cell counts were estimated from reference gene primer amplification. The data were produced by immunoSEQ multiplex PCR, yet TCRdb's version contains in-frame clones alone and is incomplete. The D gene and trimming were derived from the DNA, and the V and J assignments and clone size from that table. Of a few hundred thousand clones listed, approximately 80% are singletons.

Sequencing was performed on PBMCs or T cells enriched from blood (not recorded which). The clonotype was recovered from a woman aged 40 to 50 with acute COVID-19. V and J are TRBV6-6 and TRBJ1-4; weak D call: TRBD1 (6 bases). In DNA form, the CDR3 reads TGTGCCAGCACTTACCGGGGGGGGCGTGAAAAACTGTTTTTT. Its translation is CASTYRGGREKLFF.